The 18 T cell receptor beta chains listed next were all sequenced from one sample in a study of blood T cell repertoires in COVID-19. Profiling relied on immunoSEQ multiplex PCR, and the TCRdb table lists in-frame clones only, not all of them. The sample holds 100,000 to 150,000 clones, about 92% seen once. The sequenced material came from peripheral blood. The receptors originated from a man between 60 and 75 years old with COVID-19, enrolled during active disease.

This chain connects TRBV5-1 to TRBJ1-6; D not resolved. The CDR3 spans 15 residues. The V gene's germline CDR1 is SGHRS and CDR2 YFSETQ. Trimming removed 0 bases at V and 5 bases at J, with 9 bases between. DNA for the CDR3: TGCGCCAGCAGCTTGGAAAGCGCAGATAATTCACCCCTCCACTTT. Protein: CASSLESADNSPLHF. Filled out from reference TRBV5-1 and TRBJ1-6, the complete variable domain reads KAGVTQTPRYLIKTRGQQVTLSCSPISGHRSVSWYQQTPGQGLQFLFEYFSETQRNKGNFPGRFSGRQFSNSRSEMNVSTLELGDSALYLCASSLESADNSPLHFGNGTRLTVT.

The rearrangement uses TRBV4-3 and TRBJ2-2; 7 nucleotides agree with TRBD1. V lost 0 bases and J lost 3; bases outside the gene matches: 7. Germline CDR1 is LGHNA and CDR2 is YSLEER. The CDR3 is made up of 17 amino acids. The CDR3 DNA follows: TGCGCCAGCAGCCAAGAACCACAGGGGAAGGACACCGGGGAGCTGTTTTTT. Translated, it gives CASSQEPQGKDTGELFF.

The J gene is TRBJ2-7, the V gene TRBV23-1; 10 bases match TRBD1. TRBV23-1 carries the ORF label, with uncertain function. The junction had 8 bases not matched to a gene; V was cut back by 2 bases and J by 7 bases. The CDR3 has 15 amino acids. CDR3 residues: CASSQGDRGCEEQYF. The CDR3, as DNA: TGCGCCAGCAGTCAAGGGGACAGGGGATGTGAGGAGCAGTACTTC.

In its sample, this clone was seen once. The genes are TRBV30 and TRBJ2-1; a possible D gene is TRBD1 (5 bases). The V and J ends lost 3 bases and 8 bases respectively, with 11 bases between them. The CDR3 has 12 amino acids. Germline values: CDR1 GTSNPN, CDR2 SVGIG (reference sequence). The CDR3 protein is CAWRDNNYEQFF. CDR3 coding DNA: TGTGCCTGGAGGGACAACAACTATGAGCAGTTCTTC.

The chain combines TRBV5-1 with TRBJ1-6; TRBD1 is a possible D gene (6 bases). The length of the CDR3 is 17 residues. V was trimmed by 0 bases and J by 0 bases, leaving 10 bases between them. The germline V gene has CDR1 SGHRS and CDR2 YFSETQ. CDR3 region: CASSLADRSSYNSPLHF. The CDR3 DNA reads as TGCGCCAGCAGCTTGGCCGACAGGAGCTCCTATAATTCACCCCTCCACTTT.

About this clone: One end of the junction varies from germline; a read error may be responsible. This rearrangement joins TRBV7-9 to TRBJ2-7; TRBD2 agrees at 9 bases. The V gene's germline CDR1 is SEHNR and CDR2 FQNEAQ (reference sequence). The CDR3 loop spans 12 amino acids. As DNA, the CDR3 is TGTGCCAGCACCTTAGCGGGAGAGGAGCAGTACTTC. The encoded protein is CASTLAGEEQYF.

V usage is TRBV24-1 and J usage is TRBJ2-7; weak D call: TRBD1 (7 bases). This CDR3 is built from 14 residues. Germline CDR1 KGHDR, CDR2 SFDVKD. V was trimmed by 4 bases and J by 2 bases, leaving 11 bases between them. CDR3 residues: CATSEGGQTYEQYF. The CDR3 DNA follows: TGTGCCACCAGTGAGGGGGGACAGACCTACGAGCAGTACTTC.

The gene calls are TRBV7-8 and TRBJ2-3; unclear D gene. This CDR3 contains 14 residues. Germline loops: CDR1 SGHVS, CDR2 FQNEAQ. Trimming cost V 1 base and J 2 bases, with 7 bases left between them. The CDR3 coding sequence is TGTGCCAGCAGCTTAGTACTTCCCACAGATACGCAGTATTTT. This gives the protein CASSLVLPTDTQYF.

The CDR3 loop is CASSSIGLGSYEQYF. The CDR3 DNA reads TGTGCCAGCAGCTCGATTGGGCTGGGCTCCTACGAGCAGTACTTC. This chain uses TRBV11-2 with TRBJ2-7; D remains ambiguous. This CDR3 region has 15 residues. Germline-derived CDR1 and CDR2 are SGHAT and FQNNGV. V was cut by 4 bases and J by 0 bases, with 13 bases left in between.

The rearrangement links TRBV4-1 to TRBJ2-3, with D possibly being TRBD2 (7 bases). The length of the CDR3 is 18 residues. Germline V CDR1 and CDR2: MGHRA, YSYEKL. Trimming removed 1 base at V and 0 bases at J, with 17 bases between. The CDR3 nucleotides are TGCGCCAGCAGCCAAGGGGGGGGCAGGCCTTCGAGCACAGATACGCAGTATTTT. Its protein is CASSQGGGRPSSTDTQYF.

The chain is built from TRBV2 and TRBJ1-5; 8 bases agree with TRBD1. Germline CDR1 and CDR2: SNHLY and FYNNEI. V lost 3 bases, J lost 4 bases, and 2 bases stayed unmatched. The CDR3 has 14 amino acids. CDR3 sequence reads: CASSEDRENQPQHF. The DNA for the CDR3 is TGTGCCAGCAGTGAGGACAGGGAAAATCAGCCCCAGCATTTT.

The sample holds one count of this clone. The CDR3 here is CASRDTSQGQFF. DNA of the CDR3: TGTGCCAGCAGAGACACCTCTCAGGGGCAGTTCTTC. The rearrangement uses TRBV6-5 and TRBJ2-1; possibly TRBD1 for D (5 bases). Per germline, CDR1 MNHEY and CDR2 SVGAGI. V was cut by 6 bases and J by 12 bases, with 15 bases left in between. The CDR3 extends over 12 amino acids.

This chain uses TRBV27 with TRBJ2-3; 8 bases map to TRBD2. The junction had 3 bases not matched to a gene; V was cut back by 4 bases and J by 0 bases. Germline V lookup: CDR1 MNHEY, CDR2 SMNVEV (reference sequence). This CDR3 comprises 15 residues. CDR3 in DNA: TGTGCCAGCAGTTCCTCTAGCGGGAGCACAGATACGCAGTATTTT. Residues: CASSSSSGSTDTQYF.

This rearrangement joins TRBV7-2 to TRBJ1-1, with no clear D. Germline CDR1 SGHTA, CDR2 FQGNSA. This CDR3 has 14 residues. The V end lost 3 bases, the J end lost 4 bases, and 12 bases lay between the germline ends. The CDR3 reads CASSFGGRSTEAFF. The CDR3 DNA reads TGTGCCAGCAGCTTCGGAGGGAGGAGCACTGAAGCTTTCTTT.

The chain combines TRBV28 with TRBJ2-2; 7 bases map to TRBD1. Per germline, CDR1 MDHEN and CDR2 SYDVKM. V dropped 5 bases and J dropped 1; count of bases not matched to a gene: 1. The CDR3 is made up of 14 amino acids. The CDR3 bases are TGTGCCAGCAGTCGGACAGGGAACACCGGGGAGCTGTTTTTT. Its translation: CASSRTGNTGELFF.

The CDR3 region has the DNA TGTGCCAGCAGCCATCGGGACAGTTACAATGAGCAGTTCTTC. Its protein is CASSHRDSYNEQFF. The V and J genes are TRBV7-9 and TRBJ2-1; 7 nucleotides line up with TRBD1. The CDR3 consists of 14 residues. CDR1 is SEHNR and CDR2 is FQNEAQ in the germline V gene (reference sequence). V lost 5 bases and J lost 4; bases outside the gene matches: 5. The whole variable domain, remainder taken from reference TRBV7-9 and TRBJ2-1, is DTGVSQNPRHKITKRGQNVTFRCDPISEHNRLYWYRQTLGQGPEFLTYFQNEAQLEKSRLLSDRFSAERPKGSFSTLEIQRTEQGDSAMYLCASSHRDSYNEQFFGPGTRLTVL.

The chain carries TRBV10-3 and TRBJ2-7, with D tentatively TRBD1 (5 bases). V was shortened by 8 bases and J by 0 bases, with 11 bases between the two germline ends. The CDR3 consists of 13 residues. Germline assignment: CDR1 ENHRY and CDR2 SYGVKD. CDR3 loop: CAIRRDVSYEQYF. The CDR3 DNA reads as TGTGCCATCCGCAGGGATGTCTCCTACGAGCAGTACTTC.

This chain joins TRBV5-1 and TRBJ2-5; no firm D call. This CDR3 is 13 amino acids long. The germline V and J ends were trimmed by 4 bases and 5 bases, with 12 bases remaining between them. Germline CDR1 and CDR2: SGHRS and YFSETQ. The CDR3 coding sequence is TGCGCCAGCAGCCTCCTTAACGGGGAGACCCAGTACTTC. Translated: CASSLLNGETQYF.